One T cell receptor beta chain is described in this entry. This sample was taken from a study of blood T cell repertoires in COVID-19. Study in general: Sites across the United States, Italy and Spain contributed samples from acute and convalescent COVID-19.

Trimming left V 6 bases short and J 2 bases short, with 11 bases between. The germline V gene has CDR1 ENHRY and CDR2 SYGVKD. This CDR3 comprises 14 residues. Original data processing: Cell counts per sample came from amplifying reference gene primers. Libraries were prepared by immunoSEQ multiplex PCR; TCRdb keeps only in-frame clonotypes and omits some of them. V and J calls and clone size follow that table, whereas D and trimming were derived from the DNA. Altogether about 60,000 clones are present, around 85% being singletons, with the ten largest covering under 20%. The clonotype originates from a human donor in a cohort sampled during active COVID-19. Material for sequencing was peripheral blood. The V and J genes are TRBV10-3 and TRBJ1-5; no clear D. CDR3 sequence (DNA): TGTGCCATCAGGGACTCAACGGGCAATCAGCCCCAGCATTTT. This gives the protein CAIRDSTGNQPQHF.